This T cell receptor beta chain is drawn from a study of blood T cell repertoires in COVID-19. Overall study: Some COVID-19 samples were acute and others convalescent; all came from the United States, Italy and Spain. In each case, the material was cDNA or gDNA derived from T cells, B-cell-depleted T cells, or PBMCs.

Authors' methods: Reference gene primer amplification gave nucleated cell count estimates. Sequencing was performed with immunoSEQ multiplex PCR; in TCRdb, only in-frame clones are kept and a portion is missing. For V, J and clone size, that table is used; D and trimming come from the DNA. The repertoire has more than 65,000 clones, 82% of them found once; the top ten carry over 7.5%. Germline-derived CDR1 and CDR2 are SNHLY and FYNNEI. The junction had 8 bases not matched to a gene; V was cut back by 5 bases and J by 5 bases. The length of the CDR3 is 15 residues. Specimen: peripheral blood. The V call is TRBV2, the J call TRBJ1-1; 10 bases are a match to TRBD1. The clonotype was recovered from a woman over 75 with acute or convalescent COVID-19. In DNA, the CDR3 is TGTGCCAGCAGTATAATGACAGGGGGCAGGACTGAAGCTTTCTTT. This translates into CASSIMTGGRTEAFF.